This is a list of T cell receptor beta chains from one sample in a study of cytomegalovirus exposure and HLA in healthy donors. Assay used: immunoSEQ multiplex PCR; TCRdb lists only in-frame clones, some missing. The table has just under 75,000 clones, around 94% seen once. The sequenced sample was PBMCs. These receptors originate from a woman aged 18 to 35 in good health and CMV-seropositive. The CDR3 runs from the conserved cysteine through the conserved F or W. A D gene is named only where the DNA matches it firmly. Clone size is given for some rows only: seen once, a few or many times, or a class if the clone is expanded.

. . TRBJ2-3 TRBV4-1 CASSQSVVYGVDTQYF TGCGCCAGCAGCCAATCCGTTGTGTACGGGGTAGATACGCAGTATTTT
. TRBD2 TRBJ2-7 TRBV6-5 CASSGTSGGQQYF TGTGCCAGCAGCGGGACTAGCGGGGGGCAGCAGTACTTC
. . TRBJ1-1 TRBV28 CASSLIAGLEAFF TGTGCCAGCAGTTTAATTGCAGGTCTTGAAGCTTTCTTT
. . TRBJ2-2 TRBV2 CASSEKGSYTGELFF TGTGCCAGCAGTGAAAAGGGGTCCTACACCGGGGAGCTGTTTTTT
. TRBD1 TRBJ2-5 TRBV30 CAWRGRDRLHTQYF TGTGCCTGGAGGGGAAGGGACAGGCTCCATACCCAGTACTTC
. TRBD1 TRBJ2-7 TRBV6-1 CASSPTGSSYEQYF TGTGCCAGCAGCCCGACAGGGAGCTCCTACGAGCAGTACTTC
once . TRBJ2-7 TRBV2 CASSEIGWRGGNYEQYF TGTGCCAGCAGTGAGATTGGGTGGCGGGGTGGAAACTACGAGCAGTACTTC
once TRBD1 TRBJ1-4 TRBV28 CASRTGGWNEKLFF TGTGCCAGCAGGACAGGGGGCTGGAATGAAAAACTGTTTTTT
. TRBD1 TRBJ2-7 TRBV18 CASSPRTQGAGYEQYF TGTGCCAGCTCACCCAGAACCCAGGGGGCGGGTTACGAGCAGTACTTC
once . TRBJ1-4 TRBV5-1 CASSSRGGDEKLFF TGCGCCAGCAGCTCCCGTGGGGGCGATGAAAAACTGTTTTTT
once . TRBJ2-7 TRBV19 CASRTVEDTSYEQYF TGTGCCAGTAGGACGGTTGAGGACACCTCCTACGAGCAGTACTTC
few . TRBJ1-2 TRBV12-5 CASGFSNYGYTF TGTGCTAGTGGTTTCTCGAACTATGGCTACACCTTC
. . TRBJ1-4 TRBV15 CATSRVIGGNEKLFF TGTGCCACCAGCAGGGTAATAGGGGGTAATGAAAAACTGTTTTTT
. TRBD2 TRBJ2-2 TRBV28 CASQTSGNTGELFF TGTGCCAGCCAGACTAGCGGGAACACCGGGGAGCTGTTTTTT
. TRBD1 TRBJ2-5 TRBV5-1 CASSREGTGETQYF TGCGCCAGCAGCCGCGAGGGGACAGGGGAGACCCAGTACTTC
. TRBD2 TRBJ2-7 TRBV7-3 CASSKTGLAAGEQYF TGTGCCAGCAGCAAGACGGGACTAGCTGCTGGCGAGCAGTACTTC
. TRBD2 TRBJ2-1 TRBV14 CASSQAGGRRGDEQFF TGTGCCAGCAGCCAAGCGGGGGGGAGGCGAGGCGATGAGCAGTTCTTC
. TRBD2 TRBJ2-1 TRBV19 CAVGKREWFINEQFF TGTGCCGTTGGGAAGCGGGAGTGGTTTATAAATGAGCAGTTCTTC
. . TRBJ2-3 TRBV4-1 CASSQGANTDTQYF TGCGCCAGCAGCCAAGGAGCAAACACAGATACGCAGTATTTT
. . TRBJ2-1 TRBV27 CASGLRGRPSAPSYNEQFF TGTGCCAGCGGCCTCCGGGGGAGACCGTCTGCTCCTTCCTACAATGAGCAGTTCTTC
once TRBD1 TRBJ2-5 TRBV7-9 CASSFSLEGRGQKETQYF TGTGCCAGCAGCTTCTCCCTTGAGGGCAGGGGGCAAAAAGAGACCCAGTACTTC
. . TRBJ2-3 TRBV2 CASSEPLSGGEHTDTQYF TGTGCCAGCAGTGAACCCCTCTCCGGTGGGGAGCACACAGATACGCAGTATTTT
. . TRBJ1-1 TRBV15 CATSRAGGYEAFF TGTGCCACCAGCAGAGCGGGAGGGTATGAAGCTTTCTTT
once TRBD1 TRBJ2-1 TRBV19 CASTQPGGALGEQFF TGTGCCAGTACCCAGCCAGGGGGAGCCCTAGGCGAGCAGTTCTTC
once . TRBJ2-5 TRBV11-2 CASSLDYSQETQYF TGTGCCAGCAGCTTAGACTATTCCCAAGAGACCCAGTACTTC
. . TRBJ1-1 TRBV15 CATSIRQNTEAFF TGTGCCACCAGCATAAGACAGAACACTGAAGCTTTCTTT
. TRBD1 TRBJ1-2 TRBV4-1 CASTPGTGANYGYTF TGCGCCAGCACTCCCGGGACAGGGGCTAACTATGGCTACACCTTC
. . TRBJ2-3 TRBV7-8 CASSLLGTYTDTQYF TGTGCCAGCAGCTTATTGGGGACTTACACAGATACGCAGTATTTT
. TRBD1 TRBJ2-7 TRBV6-1 CASSEARQGASYEQYF TGTGCCAGCAGTGAAGCGAGACAGGGGGCCTCCTACGAGCAGTACTTC
. TRBD1 TRBJ2-7 TRBV27 CASSLYQQGAEQYF TGTGCCAGCAGTTTATATCAACAGGGGGCCGAGCAGTACTTC
once . TRBJ2-7 TRBV7-8 CASSSTSGDVVEQYF TGTGCCAGCAGCTCCACTTCAGGGGATGTGGTGGAGCAGTACTTC
. TRBD1 TRBJ1-6 TRBV6-1 CASRADRVSSPLHF TGTGCCAGCAGGGCTGACAGGGTCAGTTCACCCCTCCACTTT
. TRBD1 TRBJ1-5 TRBV2 CASSEDPGQYSNQPQHF TGTGCCAGCAGTGAGGACCCGGGACAGTATAGCAATCAGCCCCAGCATTTT
. TRBD2 TRBJ2-1 TRBV18 CASSPEGLAGDEQFF TGTGCCAGCTCACCCGAGGGACTAGCGGGAGATGAGCAGTTCTTC
. . TRBJ2-7 TRBV27 CASSSTRMSYEQYF TGTGCCAGCAGTTCGACTAGAATGAGCTACGAGCAGTACTTC
once . TRBJ2-1 TRBV7-9 CASSLPGMVEQFF TGTGCCAGCAGCTTACCGGGAATGGTTGAGCAGTTCTTC
. . TRBJ1-1 TRBV30 CAWNSPNTEAFF TGTGCCTGGAACTCCCCGAACACTGAAGCTTTCTTT
. TRBD1 TRBJ1-2 TRBV5-4 CASRIQGALHGYTF TGTGCCAGCAGGATACAGGGGGCGCTCCATGGCTACACCTTC
. TRBD2 TRBJ2-1 TRBV6-5 CASRLLAGGYNEQFF TGTGCCAGCAGGTTACTAGCGGGGGGTTACAATGAGCAGTTCTTC
. . TRBJ2-2 TRBV18 CASSPRRRSNTGELFF TGTGCCAGCTCACCCCGCCGGAGGTCGAACACCGGGGAGCTGTTTTTT
. TRBD1 TRBJ2-2 TRBV27 CASSLRDRGPGELFF TGTGCCAGCAGTCTTCGGGACAGGGGGCCCGGGGAGCTGTTTTTT
. TRBD2 TRBJ2-4 TRBV4-2 CASRSDSGGNIQYF TGTGCCAGCAGATCGGATTCGGGAGGAAACATTCAGTACTTC
. TRBD1 TRBJ2-1 TRBV7-3 CASSTGTGYNEQFF TGTGCCAGCAGTACCGGGACAGGCTACAATGAGCAGTTCTTC